The T cell receptor beta chain described here comes from a study of PD-1 blockade in classical Hodgkin lymphoma. Study observations and caveats: According to reports, newly diagnosed patients had lower baseline TCR diversity than healthy donors, and relapsed/refractory patients had lower baseline TCR diversity still.

Relapse was seen in all patients after autologous stem cell transplantation, and brentuximab vedotin exposure was variable. As regards this clone: Its antigen is currently unknown.

The protocol was immunoSEQ multiplex PCR, while the TCRdb copy is restricted to in-frame clones and leaves out a portion. The sample has some 93,000 clones; roughly 92% are singletons. CDR1 and CDR2 (germline): MNHEY, SMNVEV (reference sequence). Trimming took 2 bases from V and 9 from J, leaving 17 bases between them. The CDR3 runs to 15 residues. Sequenced material: peripheral blood mononuclear cells (PBMCs), taken at baseline. V and J are TRBV27 and TRBJ2-1; maybe TRBD2 (5 bases). The sequence was collected from a human donor with classical Hodgkin lymphoma. CDR3 in DNA: TGTGCCAGCAGTTTAATTGCGGGCATGCTTGCTGAGCAGTTCTTC. Translating it yields CASSLIAGMLAEQFF.